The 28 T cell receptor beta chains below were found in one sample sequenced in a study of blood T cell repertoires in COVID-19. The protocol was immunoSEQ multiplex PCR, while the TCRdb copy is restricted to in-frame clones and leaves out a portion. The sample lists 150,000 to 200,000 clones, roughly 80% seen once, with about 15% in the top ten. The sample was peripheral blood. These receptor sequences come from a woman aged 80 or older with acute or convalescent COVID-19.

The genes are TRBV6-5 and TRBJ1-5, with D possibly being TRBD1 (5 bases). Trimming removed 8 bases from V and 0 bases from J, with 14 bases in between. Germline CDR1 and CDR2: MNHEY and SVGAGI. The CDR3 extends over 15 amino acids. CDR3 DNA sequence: TGTGCCAGCTCCCGGGGGGGGGTTAGCAATCAGCCCCAGCATTTT. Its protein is CASSRGGVSNQPQHF.

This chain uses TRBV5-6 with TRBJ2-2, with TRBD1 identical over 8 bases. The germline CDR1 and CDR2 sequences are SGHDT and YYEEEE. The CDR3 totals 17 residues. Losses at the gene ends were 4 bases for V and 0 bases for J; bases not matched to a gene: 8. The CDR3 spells CASSPDRANSNTGELFF. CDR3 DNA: TGTGCCAGCAGCCCGGACAGGGCCAATTCGAACACCGGGGAGCTGTTTTTT.

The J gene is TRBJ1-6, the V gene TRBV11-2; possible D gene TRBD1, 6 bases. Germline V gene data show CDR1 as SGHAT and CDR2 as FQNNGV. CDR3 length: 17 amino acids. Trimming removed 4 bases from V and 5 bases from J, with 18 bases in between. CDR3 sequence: CASSSPDRIVNNSPLHF. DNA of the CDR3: TGTGCCAGCAGCTCGCCGGACAGAATCGTAAATAATTCACCCCTCCACTTT. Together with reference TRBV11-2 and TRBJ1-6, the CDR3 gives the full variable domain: EAGVAQSPRYKIIEKRQSVAFWCNPISGHATLYWYQQILGQGPKLLIQFQNNGVVDDSQLPKDRFSAERLKGVDSTLKIQPAKLEDSAVYLCASSSPDRIVNNSPLHFGNGTRLTVT.

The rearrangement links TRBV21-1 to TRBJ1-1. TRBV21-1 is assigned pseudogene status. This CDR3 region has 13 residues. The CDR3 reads CAAQLVSNTEAFF. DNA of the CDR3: TGTGCCGCCCAACTGGTATCGAACACTGAAGCTTTCTTT.

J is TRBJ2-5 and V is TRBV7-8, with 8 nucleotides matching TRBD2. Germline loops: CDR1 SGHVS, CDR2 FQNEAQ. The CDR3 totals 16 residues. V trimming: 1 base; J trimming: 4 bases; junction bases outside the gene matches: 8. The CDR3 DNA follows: TGTGCCAGCAGCTTAGGGTCGTCGGGGGGGCGAGAGACCCAGTACTTC. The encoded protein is CASSLGSSGGRETQYF. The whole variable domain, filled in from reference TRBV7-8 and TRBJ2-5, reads GAGVSQSPRYKVAKRGQDVALRCDPISGHVSLFWYQQALGQGPEFLTYFQNEAQLDKSGLPSDRFFAERPEGSVSTLKIQRTQQEDSAVYLCASSLGSSGGRETQYFGPGTRLLVL.

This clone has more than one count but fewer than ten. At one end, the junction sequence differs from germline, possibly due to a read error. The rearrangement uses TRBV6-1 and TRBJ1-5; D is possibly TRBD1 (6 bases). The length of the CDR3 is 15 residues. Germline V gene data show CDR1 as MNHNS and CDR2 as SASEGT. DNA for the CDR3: TGTGCCAGCACTGAAGTTACGGGGGGCTGGAAGCCCCAGCATTTT. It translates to CASTEVTGGWKPQHF.

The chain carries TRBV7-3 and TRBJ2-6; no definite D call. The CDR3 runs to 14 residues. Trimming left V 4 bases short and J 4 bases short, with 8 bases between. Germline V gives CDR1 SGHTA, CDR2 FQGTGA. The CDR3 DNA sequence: TGTGCCAGCAGCTCCCCAGGAGGGGCCAACGTCCTGACTTTC. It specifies CASSSPGGANVLTF.

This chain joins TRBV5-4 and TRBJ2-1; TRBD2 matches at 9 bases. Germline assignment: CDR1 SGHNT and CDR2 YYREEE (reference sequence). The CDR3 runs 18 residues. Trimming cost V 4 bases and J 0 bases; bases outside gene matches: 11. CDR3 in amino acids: CASSPRGLAGSSYNEQFF. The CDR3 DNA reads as TGTGCCAGCAGCCCAAGAGGCCTAGCGGGGAGCTCCTACAATGAGCAGTTCTTC.

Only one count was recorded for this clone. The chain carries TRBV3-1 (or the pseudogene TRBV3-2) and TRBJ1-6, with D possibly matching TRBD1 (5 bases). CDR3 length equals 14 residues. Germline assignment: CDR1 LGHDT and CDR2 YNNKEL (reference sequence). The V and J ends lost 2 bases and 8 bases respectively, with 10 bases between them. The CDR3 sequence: CASSQKGWYSPLHF. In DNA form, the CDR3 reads TGTGCCAGCAGCCAAAAGGGGTGGTATTCACCCCTCCACTTT.

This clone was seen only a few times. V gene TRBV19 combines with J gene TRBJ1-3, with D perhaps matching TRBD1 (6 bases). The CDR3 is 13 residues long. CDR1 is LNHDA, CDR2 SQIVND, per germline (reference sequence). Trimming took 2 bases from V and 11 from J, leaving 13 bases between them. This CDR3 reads CASSIRSDSAIYF. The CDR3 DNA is TGTGCCAGTAGTATAAGGTCGGACAGCGCCATATATTTT.

In nucleotides, the CDR3 is TGTGCCAGCAGCTTGGAACTAGCGGGAGCTCGGAATGAGCAGTTCTTC. Residues: CASSLELAGARNEQFF. This chain links TRBV5-4 with TRBJ2-1; 11 nucleotides agree with TRBD2. This CDR3 contains 16 residues. The J segment lost 7 bases and the V segment lost 0 bases, leaving 6 bases of the junction unmatched. CDR1 is SGHNT, CDR2 YYREEE, per germline (reference sequence).

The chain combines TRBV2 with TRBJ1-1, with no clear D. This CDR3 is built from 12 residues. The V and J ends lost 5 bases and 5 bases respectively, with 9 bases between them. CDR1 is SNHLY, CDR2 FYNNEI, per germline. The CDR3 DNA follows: TGTGCCAGCAGTAGGACTGGGACTGAAGCTTTCTTT. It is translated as CASSRTGTEAFF.

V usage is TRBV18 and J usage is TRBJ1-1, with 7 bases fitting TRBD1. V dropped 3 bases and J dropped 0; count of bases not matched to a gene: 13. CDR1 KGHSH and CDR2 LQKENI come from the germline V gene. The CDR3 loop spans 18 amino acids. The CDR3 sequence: CASSPFIGQANMNTEAFF. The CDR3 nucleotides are TGTGCCAGCTCACCTTTCATCGGACAGGCCAACATGAACACTGAAGCTTTCTTT.

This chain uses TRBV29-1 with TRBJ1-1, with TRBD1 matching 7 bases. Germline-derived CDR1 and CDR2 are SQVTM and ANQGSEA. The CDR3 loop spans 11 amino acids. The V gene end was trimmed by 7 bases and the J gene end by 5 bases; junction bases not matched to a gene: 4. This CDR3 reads CSASRGTEAFF. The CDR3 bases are TGCAGCGCCTCCAGGGGGACTGAAGCTTTCTTT. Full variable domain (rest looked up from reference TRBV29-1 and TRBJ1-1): SAVISQKPSRDICQRGTSLTIQCQVDSQVTMMFWYRQQPGQSLTLIATANQGSEATYESGFVIDKFPISRPNLTFSTLTVSNMSPEDSSIYLCSASRGTEAFFGQGTRLTVV.

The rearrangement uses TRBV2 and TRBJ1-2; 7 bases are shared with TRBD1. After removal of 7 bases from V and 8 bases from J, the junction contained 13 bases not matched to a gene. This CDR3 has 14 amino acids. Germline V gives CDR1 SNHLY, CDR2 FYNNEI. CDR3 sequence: CASKDDRALRGYTF. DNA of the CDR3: TGTGCCAGCAAGGACGACAGGGCCCTTCGAGGCTACACCTTC.

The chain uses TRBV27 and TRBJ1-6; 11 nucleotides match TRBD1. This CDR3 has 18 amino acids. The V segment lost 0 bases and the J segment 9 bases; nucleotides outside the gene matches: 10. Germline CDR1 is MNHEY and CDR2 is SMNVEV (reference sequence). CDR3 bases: TGTGCCAGCAGTTTATCGGTTAGCCGAGGACAGGGGGCTTCACCCCTCCACTTT. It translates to CASSLSVSRGQGASPLHF.

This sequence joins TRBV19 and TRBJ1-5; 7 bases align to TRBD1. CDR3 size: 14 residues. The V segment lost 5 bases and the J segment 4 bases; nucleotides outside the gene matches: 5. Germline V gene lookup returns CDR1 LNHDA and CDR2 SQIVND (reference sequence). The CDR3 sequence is CASSSDRRNQPQHF. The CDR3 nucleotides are TGTGCCAGTAGTTCGGACAGGCGTAATCAGCCCCAGCATTTT.

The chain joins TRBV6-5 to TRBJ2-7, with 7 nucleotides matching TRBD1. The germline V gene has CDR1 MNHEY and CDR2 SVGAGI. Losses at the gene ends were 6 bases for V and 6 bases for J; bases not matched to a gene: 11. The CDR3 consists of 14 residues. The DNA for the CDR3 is TGTGCCAGCAGCAAAACAGGGGCTTCTGGCGAGCAGTACTTC. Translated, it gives CASSKTGASGEQYF.

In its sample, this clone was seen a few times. This CDR3 reads CASTPGGSYEQYF. Here the CDR3 DNA reads TGTGCCAGCACCCCGGGGGGGTCCTACGAGCAGTACTTC. This chain links TRBV7-2 with TRBJ2-7; TRBD2 matches 8 bases. J lost 1 base, V lost 7 bases, and 3 bases had no gene match. Germline CDR1 and CDR2: SGHTA and FQGNSA. CDR3 length: 13 residues.

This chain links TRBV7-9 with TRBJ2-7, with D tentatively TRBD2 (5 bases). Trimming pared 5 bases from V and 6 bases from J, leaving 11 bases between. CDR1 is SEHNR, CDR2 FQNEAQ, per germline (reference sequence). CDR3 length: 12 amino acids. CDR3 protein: CASSLADFEQYF. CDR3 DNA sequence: TGTGCCAGCAGCCTCGCGGACTTCGAGCAGTACTTC.

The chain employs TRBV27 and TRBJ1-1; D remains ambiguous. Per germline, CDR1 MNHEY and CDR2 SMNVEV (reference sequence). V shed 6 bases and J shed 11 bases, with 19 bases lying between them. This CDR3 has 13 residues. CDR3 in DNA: TGTGCCAGCAGCCGAGGAGGATCACGGCGGGCTTTCTTT. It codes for CASSRGGSRRAFF.

The CDR3 protein is CASSLADRLMGTGELFF. The CDR3, as DNA: TGTGCCAGCAGCCTCGCTGACAGGTTAATGGGCACCGGGGAGCTGTTTTTT. The chain uses TRBV27 and TRBJ2-2, with a weak D call TRBD1 (6 bases). Trimming shortened V by 6 bases and J by 4 bases, and 21 bases separated the two germline ends. Per the germline V gene, CDR1 is MNHEY and CDR2 is SMNVEV (reference sequence). CDR3 length: 17 residues.

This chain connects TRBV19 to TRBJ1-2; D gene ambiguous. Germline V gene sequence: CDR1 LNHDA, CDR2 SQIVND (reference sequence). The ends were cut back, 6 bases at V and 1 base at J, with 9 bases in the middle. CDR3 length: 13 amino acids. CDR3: CASRYSLNYGYTF. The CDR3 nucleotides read TGTGCCAGTAGGTACAGCCTTAACTATGGCTACACCTTC.

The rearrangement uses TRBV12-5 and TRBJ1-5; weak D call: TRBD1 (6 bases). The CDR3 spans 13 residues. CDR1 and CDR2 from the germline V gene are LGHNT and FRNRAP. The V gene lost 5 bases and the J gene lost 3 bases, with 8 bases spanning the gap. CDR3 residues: CASGGQINQPQHF. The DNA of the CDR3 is TGTGCTAGTGGTGGACAGATCAATCAGCCCCAGCATTTT.

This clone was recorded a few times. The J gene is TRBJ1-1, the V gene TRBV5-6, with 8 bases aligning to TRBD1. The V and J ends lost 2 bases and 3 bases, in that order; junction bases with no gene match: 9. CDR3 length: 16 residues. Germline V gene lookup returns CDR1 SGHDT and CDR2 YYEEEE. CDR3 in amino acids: CASSLMTGVQYTEAFF. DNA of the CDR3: TGTGCCAGCAGCTTAATGACAGGGGTTCAGTACACTGAAGCTTTCTTT. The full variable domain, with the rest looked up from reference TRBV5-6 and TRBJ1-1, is DAGVTQSPTHLIKTRGQQVTLRCSPKSGHDTVSWYQQALGQGPQFIFQYYEEEERQRGNFPDRFSGHQFPNYSSELNVNALLLGDSALYLCASSLMTGVQYTEAFFGQGTRLTVV.

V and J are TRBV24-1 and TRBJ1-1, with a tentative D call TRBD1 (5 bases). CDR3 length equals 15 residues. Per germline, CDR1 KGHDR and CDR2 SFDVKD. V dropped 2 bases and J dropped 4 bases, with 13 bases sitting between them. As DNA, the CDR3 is TGTGCCACCAGTGATTCTGGGGGGTTAGGCACTGAAGCTTTCTTT. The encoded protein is CATSDSGGLGTEAFF.

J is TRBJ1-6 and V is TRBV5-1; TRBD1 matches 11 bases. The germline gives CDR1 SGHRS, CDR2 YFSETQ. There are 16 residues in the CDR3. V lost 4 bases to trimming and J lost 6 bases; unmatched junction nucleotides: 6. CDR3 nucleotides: TGCGCCAGCAGCATCGGACAGGGGGCAAGTAATTCACCCCTCCACTTT. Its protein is CASSIGQGASNSPLHF. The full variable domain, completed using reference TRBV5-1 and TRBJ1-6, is KAGVTQTPRYLIKTRGQQVTLSCSPISGHRSVSWYQQTPGQGLQFLFEYFSETQRNKGNFPGRFSGRQFSNSRSEMNVSTLELGDSALYLCASSIGQGASNSPLHFGNGTRLTVT.

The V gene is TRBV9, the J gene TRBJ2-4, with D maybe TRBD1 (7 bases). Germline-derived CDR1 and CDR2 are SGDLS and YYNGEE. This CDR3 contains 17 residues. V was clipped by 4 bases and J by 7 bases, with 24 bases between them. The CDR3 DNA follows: TGTGCCAGCAGCCCTAGCCCCAACAGGGGTGGAGGGAACATTCAGTACTTC. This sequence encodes CASSPSPNRGGGNIQYF.